A selection of T cell receptor beta chains follows, all from one sample in a study of regulatory T cells in long-lasting Graves disease. One entry per CDR3 protein results from TCRdb running MiXCR on the multiplex PCR reads. The sample has 400,000 to 500,000 distinct CDR3 sequences; about 15% are singletons. This same sample was also taken into another study, of T cells in Graves' hyperthyroidism and ophthalmopathy.

The specimen was peripheral blood mononuclear cells (PBMCs), collected at new diagnosis, from a patient treated with antithyroid drugs. The receptors here all came from a woman aged 30 to 39 with Graves disease. Both conserved end residues are part of each CDR3. A D gene is named only where the DNA matches it firmly. Part of the rows lack a size; the others show once, few, many or a class for expanded clones.

j_call clone_size v_call d_call cdr3_nt cdr3_aa
TRBJ1-2 NA TRBV10-3 TRBD1 TGTGCCATCAGTGAGGAGGGGGCGAACTATGGCTACACCTTC CAISEEGANYGYTF
TRBJ1-2 NA TRBV28 NA TGTGCCAGCAGTCCCTCCTCTACAGGGAACTATGGCTACACCTTC CASSPSSTGNYGYTF
TRBJ2-1 few TRBV7-9 TRBD2 TGTGCCAGCAGCCCCTTTGGCGGGAGTTCCTACAATGAGCAGTTCTTC CASSPFGGSSYNEQFF
TRBJ1-1 NA TRBV2 NA TGTGCCAGCAGTGAAGCGCTTCCCGGTACTGAAGCTTTCTTT CASSEALPGTEAFF
TRBJ2-1 NA TRBV3-1 TRBD2 TGTGCCAGCAGCCCGGGACTAGCGGAGACCTACAATGAGCAGTTCTTC CASSPGLAETYNEQFF
TRBJ2-6 many TRBV28 NA TGTGCCAGCAGTTTGGGACTCTCGGCTGGGGCCAACGTCCTGACTTTT CASSLGLSAGANVLTF
TRBJ1-2 many TRBV5-6 NA TGTGCCAGCAGCTTCGGGACGAGTGGCTACACCTTC CASSFGTSGYTF
TRBJ1-4 many TRBV6-2/TRBV6-3 TRBD1 TGTGCCAGCAAACTACAGGGGCTTAATGAAAAACTGTTTTTT CASKLQGLNEKLFF
TRBJ1-3 NA TRBV19 NA TGTGCCAGTAGTGTTTTAATCGGAAACACCATATATTTT CASSVLIGNTIYF
TRBJ1-4 few TRBV3-1 NA TGTGCCAGCAGCCAAGGGGTCGGGGAGGAAAAACTGTTTTTT CASSQGVGEEKLFF
TRBJ2-6 NA TRBV12-3/TRBV12-4 NA TGTGCCAGCGTCTCCTCTGGGGCCAACGTCCTGACTTTC CASVSSGANVLTF
TRBJ2-7 many TRBV16 TRBD1 TGTGCCAGCAGCCAGGGGTTCGGGGACAGGGGCTACGAGCAGTACTTC CASSQGFGDRGYEQYF
TRBJ2-1 NA TRBV11-3 TRBD2 TGTGCCAGCAGCTTAGGACGGGACTACCTTGGCAATGAGCAGTTCTTC CASSLGRDYLGNEQFF
TRBJ2-2 many TRBV30 NA TGTGCCTGGACCCACGGCGGTTTTGGGGGAGGGGAGCTGTTTTTT CAWTHGGFGGGELFF
TRBJ1-2 many TRBV30 NA TGTGCCTGGAGTGAAACAAATGGTGGCTACACCTTC CAWSETNGGYTF
TRBJ1-1 few TRBV19 TRBD1 TGTGCCAGTAGTACCGAGTCAGGGGGCTTCACTGAAGCTTTCTTT CASSTESGGFTEAFF
TRBJ1-5 NA TRBV6-4 NA TGTGCCAGCAGTTACGATAGGGGTCAGCCCCAGCATTTT CASSYDRGQPQHF
TRBJ1-6 many TRBV7-2 NA TGTGCCAGCATCCGCGACAGGAAACCTTTTGGGTCACCCCTCCACTTT CASIRDRKPFGSPLHF
TRBJ1-1 NA TRBV6-2/TRBV6-3 NA TGTGCCAGCAAGTCGTTGAACACTGAAGCTTTCTTT CASKSLNTEAFF